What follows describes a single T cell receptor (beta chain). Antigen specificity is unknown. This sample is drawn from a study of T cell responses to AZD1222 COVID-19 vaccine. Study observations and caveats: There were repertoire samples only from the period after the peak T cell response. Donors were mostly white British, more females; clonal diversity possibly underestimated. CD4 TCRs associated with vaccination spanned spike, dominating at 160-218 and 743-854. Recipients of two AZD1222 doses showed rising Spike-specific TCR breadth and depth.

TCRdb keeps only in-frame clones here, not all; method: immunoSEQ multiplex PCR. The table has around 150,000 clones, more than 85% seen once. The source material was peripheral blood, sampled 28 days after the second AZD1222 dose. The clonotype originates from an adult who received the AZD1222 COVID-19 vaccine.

The CDR3 spells CASSLRPADYGYTF. The DNA for the CDR3 is TGTGCCAGCTCACTCCGGCCGGCGGACTATGGCTACACCTTC. This chain links TRBV18 with TRBJ1-2; D remains unclear. V lost 4 bases, J lost 3 bases, and 12 bases lay in between. This CDR3 is 14 amino acids long. The germline V gene has CDR1 KGHSH and CDR2 LQKENI.